This entry concerns a single T cell receptor (beta chain). Its cognate antigen is unknown. Using immunoSEQ multiplex PCR, the repertoire was profiled, and TCRdb retains in-frame clones only, with some absent. The sample records tens of thousands of clones, more than 60% being singletons. This specimen belongs to a study of STAT5B mutations in CD4+ large granular lymphocyte leukemia. Study-wide findings and caveats: Compared with healthy controls (2/35), patient top clones favored TRBV06 (8/27).

CDR1 is SGHDT and CDR2 is YYEEEE in the germline V gene. The V gene lost 3 bases and the J gene lost 1 base, with 14 bases spanning the gap. There are 16 residues in the CDR3. This chain joins TRBV5-6 and TRBJ2-1, with D tentatively TRBD1 (6 bases). Specimen: CD4+ T cells from blood buffy coats. This receptor was obtained from a human donor in good health. CDR3 in DNA: TGTGCCAGCAGCTACACAGGGCGTGGGTCCTACAATGAGCAGTTCTTC. Its translation: CASSYTGRGSYNEQFF.